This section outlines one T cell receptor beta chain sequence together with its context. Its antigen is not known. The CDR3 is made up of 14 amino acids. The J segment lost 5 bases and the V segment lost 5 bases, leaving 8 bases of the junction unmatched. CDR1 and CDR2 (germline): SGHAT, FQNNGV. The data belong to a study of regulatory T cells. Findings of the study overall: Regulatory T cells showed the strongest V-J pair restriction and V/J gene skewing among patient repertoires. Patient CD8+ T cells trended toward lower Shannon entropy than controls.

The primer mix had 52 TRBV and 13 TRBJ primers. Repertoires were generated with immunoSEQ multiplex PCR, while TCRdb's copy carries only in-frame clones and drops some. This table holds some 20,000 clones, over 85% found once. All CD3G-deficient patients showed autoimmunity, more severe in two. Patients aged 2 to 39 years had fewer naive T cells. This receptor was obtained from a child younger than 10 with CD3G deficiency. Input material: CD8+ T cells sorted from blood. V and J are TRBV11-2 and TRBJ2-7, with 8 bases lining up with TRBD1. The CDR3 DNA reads TGTGCCAGCAGCATAGGACAGGGTAGCCACGAGCAGTACTTC. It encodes CASSIGQGSHEQYF.